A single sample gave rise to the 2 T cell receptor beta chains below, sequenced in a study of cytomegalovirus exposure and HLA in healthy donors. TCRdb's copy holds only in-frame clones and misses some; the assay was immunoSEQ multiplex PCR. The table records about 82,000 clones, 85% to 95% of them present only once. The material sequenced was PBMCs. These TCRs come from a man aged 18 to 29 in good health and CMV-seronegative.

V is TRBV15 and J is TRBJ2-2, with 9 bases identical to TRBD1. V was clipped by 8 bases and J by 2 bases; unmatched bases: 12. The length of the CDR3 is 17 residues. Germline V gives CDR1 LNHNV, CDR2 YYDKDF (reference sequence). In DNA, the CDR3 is TGTGCCACCGGGGTTTTAGGACAGGGGCCTAACACCGGGGAGCTGTTTTTT. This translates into CATGVLGQGPNTGELFF.

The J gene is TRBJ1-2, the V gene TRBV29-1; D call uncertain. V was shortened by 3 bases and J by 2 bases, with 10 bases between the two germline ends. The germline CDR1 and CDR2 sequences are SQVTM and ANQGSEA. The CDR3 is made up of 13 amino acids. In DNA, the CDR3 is TGCAGCGTTGATGGTGGCCCGAACTATGGCTACACCTTC. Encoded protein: CSVDGGPNYGYTF.